One sample yielded the 18 T cell receptor beta chains listed below, sequenced in a study of T cells in localized non-small cell lung cancer. This table comes from immunoSEQ multiplex PCR, and its TCRdb copy is limited to in-frame clones, with some not included. The repertoire consists of some 1,600 clones, with approximately 26% occurring once and the leading ten covering 15% to 20%. The starting material was lung tumor tissue, obtained before any cancer treatment. The receptors were gathered from a man aged 40 to 75 with stage I lung adenocarcinoma.

The chain is built from TRBV11-3 and TRBJ1-2; the match to TRBD1 covers 10 bases. The CDR3 contains 14 residues. The junction had 5 bases not matched to a gene; V was cut back by 2 bases and J by 8 bases. Germline CDR1 is SGHNT and CDR2 is YENEEA. This CDR3 reads CASSLNGQGGGYTF. CDR3 in DNA: TGTGCCAGCAGCTTAAACGGACAGGGGGGCGGCTACACCTTC.

This clone is classed as medium-sized (0.01 to 0.1%). The V and J genes are TRBV9 and TRBJ1-1; D ambiguous. Trimming took 0 bases from V and 3 from J, leaving 12 bases between them. Germline V CDR1 and CDR2: SGDLS, YYNGEE. There are 15 residues in the CDR3. Here the CDR3 DNA reads TGTGCCAGCAGCGTAGATGTGGGTTGGGACACTGAAGCTTTCTTT. This gives the protein CASSVDVGWDTEAFF. The variable domain in full, with the rest retrieved from reference TRBV9 and TRBJ1-1, is DSGVTQTPKHLITATGQRVTLRCSPRSGDLSVYWYQQSLDQGLQFLIQYYNGEERAKGNILERFSAQQFPDLHSELNLSSLELGDSALYFCASSVDVGWDTEAFFGQGTRLTVV.

This clone is termed large (0.1 to 1%). The chain is built from TRBV9 and TRBJ1-1; 7 bases align to TRBD1. Germline trimming cut 4 bases from V and 6 bases from J; bases unmatched to any gene: 9. The CDR3 totals 14 residues. CDR1 SGDLS and CDR2 YYNGEE come from the germline V gene. The CDR3 nucleotides are TGTGCCAGCAGCATCACCGCGGGACAGCCTGAAGCTTTCTTT. Its protein product is CASSITAGQPEAFF.

A few counts support this clone. The chain has TRBV18 and TRBJ1-4, with no clear D. The germline V gene has CDR1 KGHSH and CDR2 LQKENI. The V gene lost 3 bases and the J gene lost 3 bases, with 17 bases spanning the gap. The CDR3 spans 17 residues. The CDR3 reads CASSPIYPRGSNEKLFF. CDR3 nucleotide sequence: TGTGCCAGCTCACCTATCTATCCAAGAGGATCTAATGAAAAACTGTTTTTT.

The chain is built from TRBV9 and TRBJ2-7; TRBD2 agrees at 8 bases. Per germline, CDR1 SGDLS and CDR2 YYNGEE. With V trimmed by 5 bases and J by 1 base, 5 bases remained unmatched. This CDR3 is 14 amino acids long. CDR3 sequence (DNA): TGTGCCAGCAGTTTTAGCGGGAATTCCTACGAGCAGTACTTC. It encodes CASSFSGNSYEQYF.

This clone is a singleton in its sample. The rearrangement joins TRBV19 to TRBJ2-1; D assignment may be TRBD1 or TRBD2 (5 bases each). In germline, CDR1 is LNHDA, CDR2 SQIVND (reference sequence). Trimming stripped 4 bases from V and 10 bases from J, with 20 bases between. This CDR3 has 15 residues. The CDR3 sequence: CASSNTGTPFVEQFF. The CDR3, as DNA: TGTGCCAGTAGTAACACCGGGACGCCATTCGTGGAGCAGTTCTTC.

The rearrangement uses TRBV16 and TRBJ1-2; 8 bases line up with TRBD1. Germline CDR1 is KGHSY and CDR2 is FQNENV. Trimming took 0 bases from V and 5 from J; bases not matched to a gene: 8. This CDR3 comprises 16 residues. The CDR3 DNA sequence: TGTGCCAGCAGCCAATCACAGACAGGGGATGGTTATGGCTACACCTTC. Translation: CASSQSQTGDGYGYTF.

This clone occurred a few times. For the CDR3, the DNA is TGTGCCATCAGTGAGAACGGACTCTACGAGCAGTACTTC. This translates into CAISENGLYEQYF. The genes are TRBV10-3 and TRBJ2-7; D might be TRBD2 (5 bases). CDR1 and CDR2 (germline): ENHRY, SYGVKD. The CDR3 covers 13 residues. Trimming removed 2 bases from V and 3 bases from J, with 8 bases in between.

The chain uses TRBV19 and TRBJ2-2; D may match TRBD1 or TRBD2 (5 bases each). This CDR3 is built from 17 residues. The V gene lost 5 bases and the J gene lost 2 bases, with 18 bases spanning the gap. Germline assignment: CDR1 LNHDA and CDR2 SQIVND (reference sequence). The CDR3 here is CASSPRKGRINTGELFF. Written as DNA, the CDR3 is TGTGCCAGTAGTCCCCGAAAGGGACGGATAAACACCGGGGAGCTGTTTTTT.

The chain links TRBV12-5 to TRBJ2-1; 7 positions match TRBD2. J was trimmed by 0 bases and V by 0 bases; bases with no gene match: 8. The CDR3 is made up of 18 amino acids. Germline CDR1 LGHNT, CDR2 FRNRAP. The CDR3 is CASGLVRDGRSSYNEQFF. The CDR3 nucleotides are TGTGCTAGTGGTTTGGTACGGGACGGGAGGAGCTCCTACAATGAGCAGTTCTTC. The whole variable domain, filled in from reference TRBV12-5 and TRBJ2-1, reads DARVTQTPRHKVTEMGQEVTMRCQPILGHNTVFWYRQTMMQGLELLAYFRNRAPLDDSGMPKDRFSAEMPDATLATLKIQPSEPRDSAVYFCASGLVRDGRSSYNEQFFGPGTRLTVL.

This clone was counted between two and nine times. This chain links TRBV7-1 with TRBJ2-5; D is ambiguous. TRBV7-1 is known as an ORF, though its function is uncertain. CDR3 size: 13 residues. Trimming pared 5 bases from V and 4 bases from J, leaving 11 bases between. CDR3 in amino acids: CASSPHLGETQYF. The CDR3 region has the DNA TGTGCCAGCAGCCCCCATCTGGGAGAGACCCAGTACTTC.

The chain combines TRBV5-1 with TRBJ2-2, with 11 bases fitting TRBD2. Germline trimming cut 4 bases from V and 4 bases from J; bases unmatched to any gene: 3. The CDR3 spans 15 residues. Looked up from germline, CDR1 is SGHRS and CDR2 is YFSETQ. The CDR3 DNA is TGCGCCAGCAGCGGGACTAGCGGACCCACCGGGGAGCTGTTTTTT. Translated, it gives CASSGTSGPTGELFF.

This clone is classed as large. The V and J genes are TRBV6-8 and TRBJ2-1, with D tentatively TRBD1 or TRBD2 (6 bases each). This CDR3 spans 12 amino acids. Trimming cost V 10 bases and J 7 bases, with 14 bases left between them. Germline V CDR1 and CDR2: MNHGY, SAAAGT. CDR3 sequence: CAIAEGGNEQFF. The CDR3 DNA sequence: TGTGCCATCGCTGAGGGGGGTAATGAGCAGTTCTTC.

V gene TRBV6-8 combines with J gene TRBJ2-5; 8 positions match TRBD1. Trimming removed 11 bases from V and 4 bases from J; junction bases left unmatched: 6. Germline CDR1 reads MNHGY; CDR2 reads SAAAGT. The CDR3 sequence is 12 residues long. DNA of the CDR3: TGTGCCGGGGGACAGGCGGTAGAGACCCAGTACTTC. Translated, it gives CAGGQAVETQYF.

In its sample, this clone ranks as large (0.1 to 1%). V is TRBV11-3 and J is TRBJ2-1; TRBD1 agrees at 9 bases. The V gene's germline CDR1 is SGHNT and CDR2 YENEEA. The CDR3 totals 15 residues. V lost 5 bases to trimming and J lost 6 bases; unmatched junction nucleotides: 8. CDR3 in DNA: TGTGCCAGCAGCCCGGGACAGGGTATTATCAATGAGCAGTTCTTC. Translating gives CASSPGQGIINEQFF.

This clone has a handful of counts. The rearrangement links TRBV11-3 to TRBJ2-5, with D perhaps matching TRBD1 (6 bases). Per the germline V gene, CDR1 is SGHNT and CDR2 is YENEEA. There are 14 residues in the CDR3. The V end was cut by 8 bases, the J end by 3 bases, with 16 bases between. In nucleotides, the CDR3 is TGTGCCAGCGCGAAGACCGGGACAAAAGAGACCCAGTACTTC. Translation gives CASAKTGTKETQYF. The full variable domain, with the rest looked up from reference TRBV11-3 and TRBJ2-5, is EAGVVQSPRYKIIEKKQPVAFWCNPISGHNTLYWYLQNLGQGPELLIRYENEEAVDDSQLPKDRFSAERLKGVDSTLKIQPAELGDSAVYLCASAKTGTKETQYFGPGTRLLVL.

V and J are TRBV9 and TRBJ1-1; the D is unclear. Germline CDR1 and CDR2: SGDLS and YYNGEE. CDR3 size: 14 residues. Trimming shortened V by 3 bases and J by 1 base, and 10 bases separated the two germline ends. This chain's CDR3 is CASSGVSGNTEAFF. The CDR3 region has the DNA TGTGCCAGCAGCGGAGTGTCAGGGAACACTGAAGCTTTCTTT.

This clone was seen a few times. This sequence joins TRBV11-3 and TRBJ1-1; 9 bases match TRBD1. Germline CDR1 is SGHNT and CDR2 is YENEEA. The CDR3 sequence is 16 residues long. V lost 4 bases, J lost 1 base, and 7 bases stayed unmatched. The CDR3 DNA is TGTGCCAGCAGCTCTGGACAGGGGATGCAGAACACTGAAGCTTTCTTT. Translating it yields CASSSGQGMQNTEAFF.